This T cell receptor (beta chain) came from a study of cytomegalovirus exposure and HLA in healthy donors. Study results and caveats: Analysis was carried out at a later point, and it linked a missense DCLRE1C variant to TCR beta V- and J-gene trimming. The study had only CMV serostatus as immune exposure information.

V lost 0 bases to trimming and J lost 4 bases, with 15 bases between them. The CDR3 contains 15 residues. Germline CDR1 reads GTSNPN; CDR2 reads SVGIG (reference sequence). A note on this clone: Its antigen is not identified.

With 60 Vbeta and 13 Jbeta primers, the PCR was carried out. Assay used: immunoSEQ multiplex PCR; TCRdb lists only in-frame clones, some missing. The data contain some 150,000 clones, just under 85% of them singletons. V is TRBV30 and J is TRBJ1-1; no clear D gene. The receptor was isolated from a man in his forties in good health and CMV-seropositive. The specimen sequenced was PBMCs. The CDR3 sequence: CAWSVPSDVITEAFF. The CDR3 coding sequence is TGTGCCTGGAGTGTACCCAGTGATGTTATCACTGAAGCTTTCTTT. Using reference TRBV30 and TRBJ1-1 for the parts outside the CDR3, the full variable domain is SQTIHQWPATLVQPVGSPLSLECTVEGTSNPNLYWYRQAAGRGLQLLFYSVGIGQISSEVPQNLSASRPQDRQFILSSKKLLLSDSGFYLCAWSVPSDVITEAFFGQGTRLTVV.